The 17 T cell receptor beta chains given below trace back to one sample, sequenced in a study of T cells in localized non-small cell lung cancer (dated by TCRdb to about 2020). Library method: the immunoSEQ multiplex PCR assay. The clones in this table, taken by TCRdb from immuneACCESS, are in-frame only. Not every clone is retained; where verified, under half of the shortfall comes from an unresolved V gene, and the cause of the rest is unknown. The table for this sample lists 1,500 to 2,000 clones; about 24% of them were counted only once. The ten most abundant clones make up over 9% of the sample. Specimen: lung tumor tissue, collected before any cancer treatment. The receptor set was obtained from a male donor aged 60 or older with stage I lung adenocarcinoma.

This chain links TRBV4-1 with TRBJ1-1; D might be TRBD1 (5 bases). Germline loops: CDR1 MGHRA, CDR2 YSYEKL. The CDR3 is 15 amino acids. V lost 1 base and J lost 0, with 9 bases in between. The CDR3 region is CASSQVRQMNTEAFF. DNA for the CDR3: TGCGCCAGCAGCCAAGTTCGACAGATGAACACTGAAGCTTTCTTT.

As DNA, the CDR3 is TGTGCCAGCTCACCTTTGACAGGTGAGGGCACTGAAGCTTTCTTT. Amino acids: CASSPLTGEGTEAFF. The V gene is TRBV18, the J gene TRBJ1-1, with D perhaps TRBD1 (6 bases). The germline V gene has CDR1 KGHSH and CDR2 LQKENI. The CDR3 covers 15 residues. Trimming stripped 3 bases from V and 4 bases from J, with 15 bases between.

This clone was seen once. This chain connects TRBV28 to TRBJ2-1, with unresolved D. V shed 7 bases and J shed 0 bases, with 10 bases lying between them. CDR3 length equals 14 residues. CDR1 and CDR2 (germline): MDHEN, SYDVKM. CDR3 protein: CASKGRNSYNEQFF. CDR3 bases: TGTGCCAGCAAAGGCAGGAACTCCTACAATGAGCAGTTCTTC.

This chain joins TRBV6-8 and TRBJ2-7; TRBD2 aligns across 7 bases. The junction had 4 bases not matched to a gene; V was cut back by 6 bases and J by 2 bases. CDR1 MNHGY and CDR2 SAAAGT come from the germline V gene. This CDR3 comprises 13 residues. The CDR3 protein is CASRPAGTYEQYF. In nucleotides, the CDR3 is TGTGCCAGCAGACCAGCGGGGACCTACGAGCAGTACTTC.

The V gene is TRBV19, the J gene TRBJ2-1; possibly TRBD2 for D (5 bases). The CDR3 sequence is 15 residues long. The germline CDR1 and CDR2 sequences are LNHDA and SQIVND (reference sequence). Trimming pared 4 bases from V and 3 bases from J, leaving 13 bases between. The chain's CDR3 is CASSRLAGIYNEQFF. The DNA of the CDR3 is TGTGCCAGTAGTAGGCTGGCCGGGATCTACAATGAGCAGTTCTTC.

Within the sample, this clone is large (0.1 to 1%). The chain uses TRBV11-3 and TRBJ1-4, with 11 bases identical to TRBD1. This CDR3 spans 15 amino acids. V dropped 5 bases and J dropped 6; count of bases not matched to a gene: 5. The V gene's germline CDR1 is SGHNT and CDR2 YENEEA. In DNA form, the CDR3 reads TGTGCCAGCAGCCTCCGGACAGGGGGCGATGAAAAACTGTTTTTT. Translating it yields CASSLRTGGDEKLFF.

This clone is classed as large. This chain uses TRBV6-8 with TRBJ2-2; tentative D call: TRBD1 (6 bases). Per germline, CDR1 MNHGY and CDR2 SAAAGT. This CDR3 has 15 amino acids. V lost 5 bases and J 1 base, leaving 11 bases between the germline ends. The CDR3 coding sequence is TGTGCCAGCAGTCCAAACAGGGTGAACACCGGGGAGCTGTTTTTT. It is translated as CASSPNRVNTGELFF.

This clone counts as medium-sized. The CDR3 DNA reads TGTGCCATCAGTGAGTCTGGCGTGTACACAGATACGCAGTATTTT. Protein sequence: CAISESGVYTDTQYF. V is TRBV10-3 and J is TRBJ2-3, with no clear D. V lost 0 bases and J 2 bases, leaving 9 bases between the germline ends. Looked up from germline, CDR1 is ENHRY and CDR2 is SYGVKD. CDR3 size: 15 residues.

This clone has only a few counts. V usage is TRBV6-8 and J usage is TRBJ1-1; 7 bases match TRBD1. The V segment lost 7 bases and the J segment 5 bases; nucleotides outside the gene matches: 13. The CDR3 loop spans 15 amino acids. The germline gives CDR1 MNHGY, CDR2 SAAAGT. DNA of the CDR3: TGTGCCAGCATGGGGGGGGACAGTGGGGCGACTGAAGCTTTCTTT. Translation gives CASMGGDSGATEAFF.

The chain links TRBV28 to TRBJ1-3; D is uncertain. The CDR3 covers 14 residues. The V and J ends lost 6 bases and 0 bases respectively, with 9 bases between them. CDR1 is MDHEN, CDR2 SYDVKM, per germline. This CDR3 is CASRSGSSGNTIYF. CDR3 DNA sequence: TGTGCCAGCAGAAGCGGAAGCTCTGGAAACACCATATATTTT.

This chain joins TRBV19 and TRBJ2-5, with D perhaps TRBD1 or TRBD2 (6 bases each). Germline CDR1 is LNHDA and CDR2 is SQIVND (reference sequence). CDR3 length: 15 amino acids. V shed 3 bases and J shed 5 bases, with 16 bases lying between them. The CDR3 DNA reads as TGTGCCAGTAGTATTTGGAAGGGGGGTTTGGAGACCCAGTACTTC. Its translation is CASSIWKGGLETQYF.

This clone was seen a few times. J is TRBJ1-2 and V is TRBV9; the D is unclear. Germline CDR1 is SGDLS and CDR2 is YYNGEE. The V gene lost 0 bases and the J gene lost 7 bases, with 10 bases spanning the gap. This CDR3 has 13 amino acids. CDR3 residues: CASSVEVDIGYTF. CDR3 bases: TGTGCCAGCAGCGTAGAGGTGGATATTGGCTACACCTTC.

In this sample, this clone turned up a few times. The J gene is TRBJ1-2, the V gene TRBV9; D ambiguous. CDR1 and CDR2 (germline): SGDLS, YYNGEE. V shed 0 bases and J shed 3 bases, with 12 bases lying between them. The CDR3 totals 15 residues. CDR3 coding DNA: TGTGCCAGCAGCGTAGGGGTCACCACCGACTATGGCTACACCTTC. It codes for CASSVGVTTDYGYTF.

This clone turned up a few times. This sequence joins TRBV6-8 and TRBJ2-5; TRBD1 matches 12 bases. Trimming at V came to 5 bases and at J to 5 bases, leaving 6 bases not matched to a gene. CDR1 MNHGY and CDR2 SAAAGT come from the germline V gene. CDR3 length: 15 residues. The chain's CDR3 is CASSEWDRGHETQYF. The CDR3 DNA sequence: TGTGCCAGCAGTGAGTGGGACAGGGGGCATGAGACCCAGTACTTC.

The chain couples TRBV7-2 to TRBJ2-7, with 7 nucleotides matching TRBD1. The V gene end was trimmed by 2 bases and the J gene end by 3 bases; junction bases not matched to a gene: 1. CDR3 size: 13 residues. Germline CDR1 and CDR2: SGHTA and FQGNSA. The CDR3 bases are TGTGCCAGCAGCTTATGGACAGGCTACGAGCAGTACTTC. It specifies CASSLWTGYEQYF.

This chain links TRBV6-8 with TRBJ1-3; weak D call: TRBD1 (6 bases). V was shortened by 5 bases and J by 0 bases, with 14 bases between the two germline ends. The CDR3 has 16 residues. Germline CDR1 is MNHGY and CDR2 is SAAAGT. The CDR3 bases are TGTGCCAGCAGTGCCCAGGGGCGGGACTCTGGAAACACCATATATTTT. Translating it yields CASSAQGRDSGNTIYF.

The rearrangement uses TRBV30 and TRBJ1-1; 7 positions agree with TRBD1. V dropped 5 bases and J dropped 5; count of bases not matched to a gene: 2. The CDR3 has 11 residues. Germline-derived CDR1 and CDR2 are GTSNPN and SVGIG (reference sequence). In nucleotides, the CDR3 is TGTGCCTGGCACAGGGGTACTGAAGCTTTCTTT. This encodes CAWHRGTEAFF.